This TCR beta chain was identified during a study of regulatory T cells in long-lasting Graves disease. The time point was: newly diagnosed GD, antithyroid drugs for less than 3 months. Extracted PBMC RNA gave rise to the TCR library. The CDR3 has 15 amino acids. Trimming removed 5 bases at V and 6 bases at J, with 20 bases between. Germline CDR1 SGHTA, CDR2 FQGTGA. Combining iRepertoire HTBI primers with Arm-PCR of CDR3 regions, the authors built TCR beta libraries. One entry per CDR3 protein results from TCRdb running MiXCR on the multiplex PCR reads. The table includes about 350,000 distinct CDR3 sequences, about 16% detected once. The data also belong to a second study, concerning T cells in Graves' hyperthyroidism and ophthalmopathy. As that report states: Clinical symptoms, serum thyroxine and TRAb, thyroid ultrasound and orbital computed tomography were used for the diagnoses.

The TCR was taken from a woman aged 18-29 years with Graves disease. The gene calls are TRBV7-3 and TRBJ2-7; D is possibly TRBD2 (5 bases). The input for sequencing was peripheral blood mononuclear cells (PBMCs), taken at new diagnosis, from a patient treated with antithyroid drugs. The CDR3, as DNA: TGTGCCAGCAGCCACCCCGGACTGGTCCCCTGCGAGCAGTACTTC. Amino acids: CASSHPGLVPCEQYF.